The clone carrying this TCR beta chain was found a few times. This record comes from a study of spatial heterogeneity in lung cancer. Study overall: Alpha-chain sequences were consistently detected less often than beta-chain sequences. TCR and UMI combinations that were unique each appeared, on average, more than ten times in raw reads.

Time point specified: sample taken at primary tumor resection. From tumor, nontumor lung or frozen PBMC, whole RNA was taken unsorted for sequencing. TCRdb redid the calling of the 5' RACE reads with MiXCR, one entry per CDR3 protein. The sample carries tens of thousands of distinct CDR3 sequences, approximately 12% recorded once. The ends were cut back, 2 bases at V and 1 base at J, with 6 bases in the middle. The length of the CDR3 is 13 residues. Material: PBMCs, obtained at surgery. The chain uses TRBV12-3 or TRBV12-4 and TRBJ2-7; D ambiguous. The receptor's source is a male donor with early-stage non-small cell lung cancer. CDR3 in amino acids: CASSLWQSYEQYF. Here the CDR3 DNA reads TGTGCCAGCAGTTTATGGCAGTCCTACGAGCAGTACTTC.